Below, 14 T cell receptor beta chains from the same sample are listed, as sequenced in a study of cytomegalovirus exposure and HLA in healthy donors. Primers for the PCR totalled 60 Vbeta and 13 Jbeta. TCRdb's table, derived via immunoSEQ multiplex PCR, lists solely in-frame clones and lacks some. Among about 140,000 clones, roughly three quarters were seen once, and the ten largest hold 4% to 6%. The sequencing input was PBMCs. The receptors shown here come from a woman aged 45-65 years in good health and CMV-seronegative.

The chain couples TRBV28 to TRBJ1-2; 7 bases line up with TRBD1. This CDR3 has 13 amino acids. CDR1 and CDR2 from the germline V gene are MDHEN and SYDVKM. V lost 4 bases to trimming and J lost 4 bases; unmatched junction nucleotides: 3. CDR3 coding DNA: TGTGCCAGCAGTTCCCCAGGGGGCTATGGCTACACCTTC. It is translated as CASSSPGGYGYTF.

DNA for the CDR3: TGTGCCAGCAGCTTTAGCGGGGGGGCCACCGGGGAGCTGTTTTTT. Amino acid sequence: CASSFSGGATGELFF. The chain uses TRBV7-2 and TRBJ2-2, with 11 bases identical to TRBD2. The CDR3 spans 15 residues. The germline V gene has CDR1 SGHTA and CDR2 FQGNSA. The V and J ends lost 3 bases and 4 bases, in that order; junction bases with no gene match: 1.

The gene calls are TRBV11-2 and TRBJ1-4; D gene uncertain. From germline, CDR1 is SGHAT and CDR2 FQNNGV. This CDR3 has 13 residues. V dropped 5 bases and J dropped 8 bases, with 12 bases sitting between them. The CDR3 spells CASSPLRREKLFF. The CDR3 nucleotides are TGTGCCAGCAGCCCCCTCCGTCGGGAAAAACTGTTTTTT.

This chain connects TRBV5-1 to TRBJ2-5; 7 bases are a match to TRBD1. Germline V CDR1 and CDR2: SGHRS, YFSETQ. Trimming removed 4 bases from V and 4 bases from J; junction bases left unmatched: 13. This CDR3 is built from 16 residues. The CDR3, as DNA: TGCGCCAGCAGCCCCTACCGGGACAGAGGCGCAGAGACCCAGTACTTC. It translates to CASSPYRDRGAETQYF. Full variable domain (outside the CDR3, taken from reference TRBV5-1 and TRBJ2-5): KAGVTQTPRYLIKTRGQQVTLSCSPISGHRSVSWYQQTPGQGLQFLFEYFSETQRNKGNFPGRFSGRQFSNSRSEMNVSTLELGDSALYLCASSPYRDRGAETQYFGPGTRLLVL.

J is TRBJ2-3 and V is TRBV4-2, with D tentatively TRBD2 (6 bases). The V end lost 2 bases, the J end lost 2 bases, and 20 bases lay between the germline ends. Germline CDR1 LGHNA, CDR2 YNFKEQ. The CDR3 covers 18 residues. CDR3 residues: CASSQSGTPNDYTDTQYF. DNA for the CDR3: TGTGCCAGCAGCCAATCCGGGACTCCGAATGACTACACAGATACGCAGTATTTT.

In nucleotides, the CDR3 is TGTGCCAGCACCGCCCAGACAGGTTTTTTAAATGAAAAACTGTTTTTT. The encoded protein is CASTAQTGFLNEKLFF. The V gene is TRBV7-2, the J gene TRBJ1-4; D perhaps matches TRBD1 (6 bases). Germline V gives CDR1 SGHTA, CDR2 FQGNSA. The CDR3 is 16 amino acids. The V and J ends lost 7 bases and 5 bases respectively, with 20 bases between them.

The J gene is TRBJ1-2, the V gene TRBV7-3; D not certain. The V and J ends lost 3 bases and 6 bases respectively, with 2 bases between them. Germline loops: CDR1 SGHTA, CDR2 FQGTGA. The CDR3 spans 10 residues. The CDR3 region is CASSFDGYTF. The CDR3, as DNA: TGTGCCAGCAGCTTCGATGGCTACACCTTC.

This chain joins TRBV7-2 and TRBJ2-1; TRBD2 matches 7 bases. Germline trimming cut 2 bases from V and 10 bases from J; bases unmatched to any gene: 5. CDR3 length equals 13 residues. CDR1 is SGHTA, CDR2 FQGNSA, per germline. CDR3 nucleotides: TGTGCCAGCAGCTTACTGACTAGCTCGGAGCAGTTCTTC. It encodes CASSLLTSSEQFF. Full variable domain (remainder filled in from reference TRBV7-2 and TRBJ2-1): GAGVSQSPSNKVTEKGKDVELRCDPISGHTALYWYRQSLGQGLEFLIYFQGNSAPDKSGLPSDRFSAERTGGSVSTLTIQRTQQEDSAVYLCASSLLTSSEQFFGPGTRLTVL.

The V and J genes are TRBV15 and TRBJ1-5; 7 nucleotides match TRBD1. J lost 4 bases, V lost 1 base, and 7 bases had no gene match. CDR1 is LNHNV, CDR2 YYDKDF, per germline (reference sequence). The length of the CDR3 is 16 residues. In DNA form, the CDR3 reads TGTGCCACCAGCAGAGTAGGGACAGTCGCTAATCAGCCCCAGCATTTT. Protein product: CATSRVGTVANQPQHF. Full variable domain (missing parts from reference TRBV15 and TRBJ1-5): DAMVIQNPRYQVTQFGKPVTLSCSQTLNHNVMYWYQQKSSQAPKLLFHYYDKDFNNEADTPDNFQSRRPNTSFCFLDIRSPGLGDTAMYLCATSRVGTVANQPQHFGDGTRLSIL.

The chain joins TRBV18 to TRBJ1-1; a possible D gene is TRBD1 (5 bases). The CDR3 totals 13 residues. V was shortened by 4 bases and J by 1 base, with 7 bases between the two germline ends. Germline CDR1 is KGHSH and CDR2 is LQKENI. CDR3 residues: CASSHGQNTEAFF. In DNA, the CDR3 is TGTGCCAGCTCACATGGACAGAACACTGAAGCTTTCTTT.

V usage is TRBV2 and J usage is TRBJ2-3, with D maybe TRBD2 (5 bases). CDR3 length: 14 residues. V was cut by 6 bases and J by 4 bases, with 14 bases left in between. The germline CDR1 and CDR2 sequences are SNHLY and FYNNEI. CDR3 DNA: TGTGCCAGCAGCCACGACTATAGCTCAGATACGCAGTATTTT. Residues: CASSHDYSSDTQYF. Full variable domain (rest looked up from reference TRBV2 and TRBJ2-3): EPEVTQTPSHQVTQMGQEVILRCVPISNHLYFYWYRQILGQKVEFLVSFYNNEISEKSEIFDDQFSVERPDGSNFTLKIRSTKLEDSAMYFCASSHDYSSDTQYFGPGTRLTVL.

This chain uses TRBV7-2 with TRBJ1-3, with a possible D match to TRBD1 (5 bases). V lost 1 base and J lost 4, with 11 bases in between. There are 15 residues in the CDR3. In germline, CDR1 is SGHTA, CDR2 FQGNSA. The CDR3 DNA sequence: TGTGCCAGCAGCTTAGTAAGGGGTTACGGAAACACCATATATTTT. Translating gives CASSLVRGYGNTIYF.

The genes are TRBV5-6 and TRBJ1-2, with 7 bases matching TRBD1. Germline loops: CDR1 SGHDT, CDR2 YYEEEE. The V segment lost 2 bases and the J segment 8 bases; nucleotides outside the gene matches: 9. CDR3 size: 14 residues. This CDR3 reads CASSFVQGWNGYTF. The CDR3 bases are TGTGCCAGCAGCTTCGTACAGGGGTGGAACGGCTACACCTTC.

This clone occurred a few times. The chain carries TRBV5-1 and TRBJ1-6, with TRBD1 matching over 7 bases. There are 16 residues in the CDR3. The trim removed 4 bases at V and 9 bases at J, leaving 13 bases unmatched. Germline CDR1 SGHRS, CDR2 YFSETQ. CDR3 nucleotides: TGCGCCAGCAGCGGGACAGTAAGTGGGGGAGGTTCACCCCTCCACTTT. As protein: CASSGTVSGGGSPLHF.